This TCR beta chain was captured in a study of blood T cell repertoires in COVID-19. About the research overall: Specimens from acute and convalescent COVID-19 originated in the United States, Italy and Spain. Nucleic acid was either cDNA or gDNA, and it came from T cells, B-cell-depleted T cells, or PBMCs.

Per the original methods: Amplifying reference gene primers gave estimates of nucleated cell counts. Some clones are missing from TCRdb's copy, which holds only in-frame ones; the method was immunoSEQ multiplex PCR. V, J and clone size reflect that table, while D and trimming were determined from the DNA. The repertoire holds about 130,000 clones, with roughly four fifths as singletons. V lost 3 bases, J lost 4 bases, and 12 bases lay in between. The CDR3 is 14 amino acids. Looked up from germline, CDR1 is LNHDA and CDR2 is SQIVND (reference sequence). J is TRBJ1-1 and V is TRBV19; the D is unclear. The material sequenced was peripheral blood. This TCR derives from a woman in her 50s with acute or convalescent COVID-19. The DNA for the CDR3 is TGTGCCAGTAGTATGGCTCAGAAAAGCACTGAAGCTTTCTTT. This encodes CASSMAQKSTEAFF.